One sample yielded the 4 T cell receptor beta chains listed below, sequenced in a study of cytomegalovirus exposure and HLA in healthy donors. The PCR employed 60 Vbeta primers together with 13 Jbeta primers. Sequenced by immunoSEQ multiplex PCR; TCRdb stores in-frame clones only, minus some. The sample has under 200,000 clones, approximately 83% seen once. The sequencing sample was made of PBMCs. These receptors were obtained from a man younger than 35 in good health and CMV-seropositive.

The J gene is TRBJ2-5, the V gene TRBV9; D uncertain. The CDR3 is 14 residues long. Germline V gives CDR1 SGDLS, CDR2 YYNGEE. V lost 2 bases, J lost 1 base, and 9 bases lay in between. The CDR3 sequence is CASSVGQPQETQYF. The CDR3, as DNA: TGTGCCAGCAGCGTTGGGCAGCCCCAAGAGACCCAGTACTTC.

The J gene is TRBJ1-1, the V gene TRBV11-2; tentative D call: TRBD1 (6 bases). V was trimmed by 5 bases and J by 1 base, leaving 17 bases between them. Germline V CDR1 and CDR2: SGHAT, FQNNGV. The CDR3 runs to 16 residues. In DNA, the CDR3 is TGTGCCAGCAGCCCCCGTTTAGGGGGTAGGAACACTGAAGCTTTCTTT. Amino acids: CASSPRLGGRNTEAFF.

The gene calls are TRBV5-1 and TRBJ1-2, with TRBD1 as a possible D gene (5 bases). There are 13 residues in the CDR3. Germline CDR1 and CDR2: SGHRS and YFSETQ. Trimming shortened V by 4 bases and J by 0 bases, and 7 bases separated the two germline ends. The CDR3 reads CASSPTANYGYTF. The DNA for the CDR3 is TGCGCCAGCAGCCCGACAGCTAACTATGGCTACACCTTC.

The chain links TRBV6-1 to TRBJ1-3, with unresolved D. V was cut by 7 bases and J by 0 bases, with 10 bases left in between. The CDR3 length is 14 residues. Germline loops: CDR1 MNHNS, CDR2 SASEGT. The DNA for the CDR3 is TGTGCCAGCACCCAGCGGAGCTCTGGAAACACCATATATTTT. It encodes CASTQRSSGNTIYF.